The rows below give T cell receptor beta chains drawn from one sample of a study of T cell responses to AZD1222 COVID-19 vaccine. TCRdb keeps only in-frame clones here, not all; method: immunoSEQ multiplex PCR. The sample lists 150,000 or so clones; roughly 90% were seen once. Sequencing was performed on peripheral blood, taken on day 0 of AZD1222 vaccination. The origin of the receptors is an adult in good health. Both conserved end residues are part of each CDR3. A D gene is named only where the DNA matches it firmly. Only part of the rows carry a size: once, few, many, or a class if the clone is expanded.

>TRBJ1-4|TRBV19|-|-
TGTGCCAGTAGTCTTAATGAAAAACTGTTTTTT
CASSLNEKLFF
>TRBJ2-5|TRBV24-1|-|-
TGTGCCACCAGTGATCCCCGGGGCTTCCAAGAGACCCAGTACTTC
CATSDPRGFQETQYF
>TRBJ2-1|TRBV5-6|TRBD1|-
TGTGCCAGCAGCTTAGGGGGCTTGGATGAGCAGTTCTTC
CASSLGGLDEQFF
>TRBJ2-3|TRBV18|-|-
TGTGCCAGCTCACCACTCGCACAAAGGGATACGCAGTATTTT
CASSPLAQRDTQYF
>TRBJ2-1|TRBV30|-|-
TGTGCCTGGAGTGGAGGGAGGCCACCGAGTTTGTTCTTC
CAWSGGRPPSLFF
>TRBJ2-5|TRBV30|TRBD2|-
TGTGCCTGGAGTGAGGGGGGACTAGGAGAGACCCAGTACTTC
CAWSEGGLGETQYF
>TRBJ2-5|TRBV15|TRBD1|once
TGTGCCACCAGCAAGTCCCGAGGGACAGGGTACGAGACCCAGTACTTC
CATSKSRGTGYETQYF
>TRBJ2-7|TRBV15|TRBD2|-
TGTGCCACCAGCAGAGCCCGGGGACTAGCGGAGATAAAGCAGTACTTC
CATSRARGLAEIKQYF
>TRBJ2-1|TRBV7-9|TRBD2|few
TGTGCCAGCAGCCCCTCCCCTCTAACCGGGACTACTTCCTACAATGAGCAGTTCTTC
CASSPSPLTGTTSYNEQFF
>TRBJ2-5|TRBV27|-|-
TGTGCCAGCAGTTGGGGGAAACAAGAGACCCAGTACTTC
CASSWGKQETQYF
>TRBJ2-1|TRBV7-9|TRBD2|-
TGTGCCAGCAGCCTAGCGGGGGATTACAATGAGCAGTTCTTC
CASSLAGDYNEQFF
>TRBJ2-2|TRBV24-1|TRBD2|-
TGTGCCACCAGTGATCCTTCTGTTGGACTAGCAGCCGGGGAGCTGTTTTTT
CATSDPSVGLAAGELFF
>TRBJ2-1|TRBV10-3|-|-
TGTGCCATCTCGCTGGGCCTCAGCTCCTACAATGAGCAGTTCTTC
CAISLGLSSYNEQFF
>TRBJ1-1|TRBV6-5|-|-
TGTGCCAGCAGTTACTCGCCAGAAAGTATGAACACTGAAGCTTTCTTT
CASSYSPESMNTEAFF
>TRBJ2-7|TRBV6-2/TRBV6-3|-|-
TGTGCCAGCAGTTCCCGACTAGGGAGCTCCTACGAGCAGTACTTC
CASSSRLGSSYEQYF
>TRBJ2-3|TRBV9|-|once
TGTGCCAGCAGCCCGGGGGGCCCAGATACGCAGTATTTT
CASSPGGPDTQYF
>TRBJ2-5|TRBV5-6|-|-
TGTGCCAGCAGCTTGGACATCGGGGGGACCCAGTACTTC
CASSLDIGGTQYF
>TRBJ2-7|TRBV23-1|TRBD1|-
TGCGCCAGCAGTCAGTACAGGGGTTGTGGCTACGAGCAGTACTTC
CASSQYRGCGYEQYF
>TRBJ2-3|TRBV3-1/TRBV3-2|-|once
TGTGCCAGCAGCCAAGAAGGTAGGATCTCCTACGGGCAGTATTTT
CASSQEGRISYGQYF
>TRBJ2-3|TRBV27|TRBD1|-
TGTGCCAGCACGACTTACACAGGGGGCCGGCCAGATACGCAGTATTTT
CASTTYTGGRPDTQYF
>TRBJ1-4|TRBV5-6|-|-
TGTGCCAGCAGCTTTGACAGCGCAACTAATGAAAAACTGTTTTTT
CASSFDSATNEKLFF
>TRBJ1-6|TRBV28|TRBD1|few
TGTGCCAGCACCCCGGGACAGCGGAATTCACCCCTCCACTTT
CASTPGQRNSPLHF
>TRBJ2-5|TRBV11-2|-|-
TGTGCCAGCAGCTTAGATTCGCGAGGGGAGACCCAGTACTTC
CASSLDSRGETQYF
>TRBJ2-7|TRBV15|TRBD2|-
TGTGCCACCGAAGGGACTAGCGGGGCCTCCTACGAGCAGTACTTC
CATEGTSGASYEQYF
>TRBJ2-1|TRBV30|TRBD2|once
TGTGCCTGGAGTGTAGGACTAGCGGGCCGGAGAGGGGATTACAATGAGCAGTTCTTC
CAWSVGLAGRRGDYNEQFF
>TRBJ2-6|TRBV9|-|once
TGTGCCAGCTGTTCGGGGGCCAACGTCCTGACTTTC
CASCSGANVLTF
>TRBJ2-7|TRBV7-8|-|-
TGTGCCAGCAGGCCAGGAACCTTCGAGCGAGGTTCATCCCACGAGCAGTACTTC
CASRPGTFERGSSHEQYF
>TRBJ1-3|TRBV30|TRBD1|-
TGTGCCTGGAGTGCGACAGGGATCGGCACCATATATTTT
CAWSATGIGTIYF
>TRBJ2-1|TRBV5-1|-|-
TGCGCCAGCAGCTTGCGGGGAGACGACAATGAGCAGTTCTTC
CASSLRGDDNEQFF
>TRBJ2-1|TRBV2|TRBD2|-
TGTGCCAGCAGCGAGCGGGGGGGCCGCTTCCATGAGCAGTTCTTC
CASSERGGRFHEQFF
>TRBJ2-7|TRBV27|-|-
TGTGCCAGCAGCGCATGGACGGGCGAGCAGTACTTC
CASSAWTGEQYF
>TRBJ2-4|TRBV19|TRBD1|-
TGTGCCAGTAGTAGGGGACAGGGAGCCAAAAACATTCAGTACTTC
CASSRGQGAKNIQYF
>TRBJ2-7|TRBV27|TRBD1|-
TGTGCCAGCAGTTTGGCGGGGGACAGGGGCTACGAGCAGTACTTC
CASSLAGDRGYEQYF
>TRBJ2-2|TRBV7-3|-|-
TGTGCCAGCGCGGGGACCACGGGCGGAGTAACCGGGGAGCTGTTTTTT
CASAGTTGGVTGELFF
>TRBJ2-1|TRBV11-3|-|few
TGTGCCAGCAGCTTAGATGGGCAGGGGAAGCATGAGCAGTTCTTC
CASSLDGQGKHEQFF
>TRBJ2-5|TRBV6-2/TRBV6-3|-|-
TGTGCCAGCAGTTACGAGACCCAGTACTTC
CASSYETQYF
>TRBJ1-5|TRBV19|-|-
TGTGCCAGCTGGGCAGGCCCCAATCAGCCCCAGCATTTT
CASWAGPNQPQHF
>TRBJ2-3|TRBV4-1|TRBD2|-
TGCGCCAGCAGCCAAGAGGCTAGCGGGGGGTTTACAGATACGCAGTATTTT
CASSQEASGGFTDTQYF
>TRBJ2-5|TRBV7-6|-|-
TGTGCCAGCAGCCCTCCGGGGTACCAAGAGACCCAGTACTTC
CASSPPGYQETQYF
>TRBJ1-4|TRBV5-1|-|-
TGCGCCAGCAGCTCTAAAGATGCAACTAATGAAAAACTGTTTTTT
CASSSKDATNEKLFF
>TRBJ2-7|TRBV28|-|-
TGTGCCACTTCCTTCGGGGACCCGACGACCTCCTACGAGCAGTACTTC
CATSFGDPTTSYEQYF
>TRBJ1-5|TRBV12-3/TRBV12-4|-|-
TGTGCCAGCAGTTTAACAGACAATCAGCCCCAGCATTTT
CASSLTDNQPQHF
>TRBJ1-5|TRBV6-4|-|-
TGTGCCAGCAGTGACTCGGCAGAGTGCCAGCCCCAGCATTTT
CASSDSAECQPQHF
>TRBJ1-1|TRBV19|-|-
TGTGCCAGTAGTATTAAGTCGAACACTGAAGCTTTCTTT
CASSIKSNTEAFF
>TRBJ2-7|TRBV12-3/TRBV12-4|-|-
TGTGCCAGCAGATCCAGGGGAGGCTACGAGCAGTACTTC
CASRSRGGYEQYF
>TRBJ1-6|TRBV19|-|-
TGTGCCAGTAGTATTCAGGGTGGATCACCCCTCCACTTT
CASSIQGGSPLHF
>TRBJ1-6|TRBV27|-|-
TGTGCCAGCGCCGGTCGGGCAGATAATTCACCCCTCCACTTT
CASAGRADNSPLHF
>TRBJ2-7|TRBV27|-|-
TGTGCCAGCAGTTCATCTCCGGGACAAGTTACCTACGAGCAGTACTTC
CASSSSPGQVTYEQYF
>TRBJ2-3|TRBV7-2|-|-
TGTGCCAGCAGCTTAATTTCAAGCGGGGATACGCAGTATTTT
CASSLISSGDTQYF
>TRBJ2-5|TRBV7-2|TRBD1|-
TGTGCCAGCACCCTTGAGGGACAGGGGGTGGGGACCCAGTACTTC
CASTLEGQGVGTQYF
>TRBJ1-2|TRBV4-2|-|-
TGTGCCAGCAGCCACCGGGTAGACTATGGCTACACCTTC
CASSHRVDYGYTF
>TRBJ1-5|TRBV18|TRBD1|-
TGTGCCAGCTCACTCTTTGCGACAGGGGCGGGTCAGCCCCAGCATTTT
CASSLFATGAGQPQHF
>TRBJ2-1|TRBV4-3|-|-
TGCGCCAGCAGCCAAGACAGGGGCTCCTACAATGAGCAGTTCTTC
CASSQDRGSYNEQFF
>TRBJ2-1|TRBV14|TRBD1|-
TGTGCCAGCAGCCCGGACCCCGGGACAGGGGGCGACCACAATGAGCAGTTCTTC
CASSPDPGTGGDHNEQFF
>TRBJ2-7|TRBV6-1|-|-
TGTGCCAGCAGTGAAGCCCTGGGTCGACAGGTCATGAACTACGAGCAGTACTTC
CASSEALGRQVMNYEQYF
>TRBJ1-6|TRBV7-6|-|once
TGTGCCAGCAGCCGAGACAGGCTTTATAATTCACCCCTCCACTTT
CASSRDRLYNSPLHF
>TRBJ1-6|TRBV4-2|-|-
TGTGCCAGCAGCCAAAATTTCCGGGCCCCTAATTCACCCCTCCACTTT
CASSQNFRAPNSPLHF
>TRBJ2-4|TRBV7-2|-|-
TGTGCCAGCAGCTTATTGCGGGTAGCCAAAAACATTCAGTACTTC
CASSLLRVAKNIQYF
>TRBJ2-1|TRBV3-1/TRBV3-2|-|-
TGTGCCAGCAGCCAAGGGGGGACCTCCCGGGGACACAATGAGCAGTTCTTC
CASSQGGTSRGHNEQFF